These T cell receptor beta chains were read from a single sample in a study of Ad26.COV2.S vaccination and SARS-CoV-2 variants. Clones were sequenced by immunoSEQ multiplex PCR, and TCRdb holds only the in-frame ones, with some missing. The repertoire has 400,000 or so clones, 75% to 90% of them found once; the top ten carry 3% to 3.5%. Sample: peripheral blood, taken in a trial of Ad26.COV2.S vaccine versus placebo. Receptors were obtained from a person aged 18-65 years who received the Ad26.COV2.S COVID-19 vaccine or a placebo. Each CDR3 is given with its conserved first and last residue. Each record gives: J gene, V gene, D gene, clone size, CDR3 protein, CDR3 DNA. A D gene is named only where the DNA matches it firmly. Part of the rows lack a size; the others show once, few, many or a class for expanded clones.

>TRBJ2-7|TRBV19|.|once
CASKCYEQYF
TGTGCCAGTAAGTGCTACGAGCAGTACTTC
>TRBJ1-6|TRBV4-1|.|.
CASSEGIGVQNSPLHF
TGCGCCAGCAGCGAAGGGATTGGGGTTCAAAATTCACCCCTCCACTTT
>TRBJ1-1|TRBV7-2|.|.
CASSLGGGRNTEAFF
TGTGCCAGCAGCTTAGGTGGAGGGCGGAACACTGAAGCTTTCTTT
>TRBJ2-7|TRBV6-5|TRBD1|.
CASMGTVSYEQYF
TGTGCCAGCATGGGGACAGTCTCCTACGAGCAGTACTTC
>TRBJ2-3|TRBV10-3|.|.
CAISEPKPTTDTQYF
TGTGCCATCAGTGAGCCAAAACCTACCACAGATACGCAGTATTTT
>TRBJ1-1|TRBV5-1|.|.
CASSPLSGVGTEAFF
TGCGCCAGCAGCCCCCTCTCCGGGGTAGGCACTGAAGCTTTCTTT
>TRBJ1-1|TRBV9|TRBD1|few
CASSVGDRVIKAFF
TGTGCCAGCAGCGTAGGAGACAGGGTCATTAAAGCTTTCTTT
>TRBJ1-2|TRBV3-1/TRBV3-2|TRBD1|.
CASSMGQGYGYTF
TGTGCCAGCAGCATGGGACAGGGATATGGCTACACCTTC
>TRBJ1-2|TRBV4-3|.|.
CASSQDAGNYGYTF
TGCGCCAGCAGCCAAGATGCGGGGAACTATGGCTACACCTTC
>TRBJ1-5|TRBV19|.|once
CASSLGEGGDQPQHF
TGTGCCAGTAGTCTTGGCGAGGGTGGGGATCAGCCCCAGCATTTT
>TRBJ2-7|TRBV5-1|TRBD1|.
CASSSGTGPGNEQYF
TGCGCCAGCAGCTCAGGGACAGGGCCAGGAAACGAGCAGTACTTC
>TRBJ1-1|TRBV4-1|.|.
CASSQEGGGEAFF
TGCGCCAGCAGCCAAGAGGGGGGAGGGGAAGCTTTCTTT
>TRBJ2-1|TRBV3-1/TRBV3-2|.|.
CASSQDFASDEQFF
TGTGCCAGCAGCCAAGATTTTGCGAGCGATGAGCAGTTCTTC
>TRBJ1-2|TRBV6-5|.|.
CASSYSGTNYGYTF
TGTGCCAGCAGTTACTCCGGGACTAACTATGGCTACACCTTC
>TRBJ2-5|TRBV24-1|.|once
CATSDFSPQETQYF
TGTGCCACCAGTGATTTTTCCCCACAAGAGACCCAGTACTTC
>TRBJ2-1|TRBV3-1/TRBV3-2|.|.
CASSQAGEQFF
TGTGCCAGCAGCCAAGCTGGAGAGCAGTTCTTC
>TRBJ1-1|TRBV27|.|.
CASSPYGPADTEAFF
TGTGCCAGCAGCCCGTACGGCCCCGCGGACACTGAAGCTTTCTTT
>TRBJ2-1|TRBV3-1/TRBV3-2|.|.
CASSQDRGNEQFF
TGTGCCAGCAGCCAAGATCGAGGAAATGAGCAGTTCTTC
>TRBJ2-5|TRBV3-1/TRBV3-2|.|.
CASSQGVEETQYF
TGTGCCAGCAGCCAAGGGGTGGAAGAGACCCAGTACTTC
>TRBJ2-1|TRBV27|TRBD2|.
CASSQRGGNEQFF
TGTGCCAGCAGCCAGCGGGGGGGCAATGAGCAGTTCTTC
>TRBJ2-7|TRBV5-6|TRBD2|.
CASSSRDKGLFEQYF
TGTGCCAGCAGCTCAAGAGACAAGGGACTATTCGAGCAGTACTTC
>TRBJ1-2|TRBV4-1|.|.
CASSTRQGGYGYTF
TGCGCCAGCAGCACTAGGCAGGGAGGCTATGGCTACACCTTC
>TRBJ2-2|TRBV6-4|TRBD1|medium-sized
CASSGTGTGELFF
TGTGCCAGCAGTGGGACAGGGACCGGGGAGCTGTTTTTT
>TRBJ2-7|TRBV6-2/TRBV6-3|.|once
CASSYSTETDEQYF
TGTGCCAGCAGTTACTCGACAGAAACAGACGAGCAGTACTTC
>TRBJ1-5|TRBV4-3|TRBD1|.
CASSLDRTGPQHF
TGCGCCAGCAGCCTAGACCGGACAGGGCCCCAGCATTTT
>TRBJ1-4|TRBV3-1/TRBV3-2|TRBD1|.
CASSQVRGRNEKLFF
TGTGCCAGCAGCCAAGTCAGGGGGCGAAATGAAAAACTGTTTTTT
>TRBJ1-1|TRBV25-1|.|.
CASSEFKNGGEAFF
TGTGCCAGCAGTGAATTCAAGAATGGTGGTGAAGCTTTCTTT
>TRBJ2-1|TRBV5-6|.|once
CASSLYNEQFF
TGTGCCAGCAGCCTTTACAATGAGCAGTTCTTC
>TRBJ1-1|TRBV18|TRBD1|few
CASSVGQENTEAFF
TGTGCCAGCTCAGTGGGACAGGAGAACACTGAAGCTTTCTTT
>TRBJ1-3|TRBV2|.|few
CASSDSGNTIYF
TGTGCCAGCAGTGACTCTGGAAACACCATATATTTT
>TRBJ2-3|TRBV5-1|TRBD2|.
CASGFGRADTQYF
TGCGCCAGTGGGTTCGGGAGGGCCGATACGCAGTATTTT
>TRBJ2-7|TRBV10-1|TRBD1|.
CASSARDSQPSYF
TGCGCCAGCAGTGCCCGGGACAGTCAACCATCTTACTTC
>TRBJ2-6|TRBV4-1|.|.
CASSQGLARGANVLTF
TGCGCCAGCAGCCAAGGTCTGGCGAGGGGGGCCAACGTCCTGACTTTC
>TRBJ1-2|TRBV19|.|.
CASSIREGSTNYGYTF
TGTGCCAGTAGTATACGAGAGGGCAGTACCAACTATGGCTACACCTTC
>TRBJ2-7|TRBV6-1|.|.
CASSETFGVYEQYF
TGTGCCAGCAGTGAAACATTCGGGGTCTACGAGCAGTACTTC